The clone carrying this T cell receptor beta chain was detected many times. Its antigen remains unidentified. The data derive from a study of regulatory T cells in long-lasting Graves disease. General study points: Persistent-disease Graves' patients showed less TCR diversity than new cases. Researchers reported studying only peripheral blood, not thyroid tissue.

The CDR3 spans 14 residues. V was shortened by 5 bases and J by 5 bases, with 12 bases between the two germline ends. Libraries of TCR beta came from iRepertoire HTBI primers plus Arm-PCR of CDR3 regions. TCRdb ran MiXCR on the multiplex PCR reads and lists one entry per CDR3 protein. The data contain about 430,000 distinct CDR3 sequences, 15% of them singletons. The sample's time point: newly diagnosed GD, antithyroid drugs for less than 3 months. Extracted PBMC RNA gave rise to the TCR library. These data were also filed under a second study, of T cells in Graves' hyperthyroidism and ophthalmopathy. As that study records: Most thyroid clonotypes that were expanded above 0.001 also turned up in blood. From stable hyperthyroidism, ophthalmopathy was set apart by a 13 V-J model.

This TCR was sampled from a woman between 40 and 50 years old with Graves disease. The V gene is TRBV12-3 or TRBV12-4, the J gene TRBJ1-4; no reliable D call. This sample comprised peripheral blood mononuclear cells (PBMCs), obtained at new diagnosis, from a patient treated with antithyroid drugs. CDR3 in amino acids: CASSGPVPNEKLFF. The CDR3 DNA is TGTGCCAGCAGTGGACCAGTCCCGAATGAAAAACTGTTTTTT.